This T cell receptor (beta chain) was sequenced in a study of cytomegalovirus exposure and HLA in healthy donors. Study findings and constraints: The HLA-A and HLA-B alleles of most subjects were reportedly predicted accurately from TCR beta sequences. V segments that were indistinguishable, TRBV6-2 and TRBV6-3 among them, were omitted from analysis. Testing in vitro showed a few CMV-associated chains specific for CMV antigens. Later analysis reportedly placed an Asian-associated ancestry cluster below the roughly 690-donor mean in N-insertions.

The PCR made use of 60 Vbeta and 13 Jbeta primers. Measured with immunoSEQ multiplex PCR; TCRdb has only the in-frame clones, and not every one. The sample includes 150,000 to 200,000 clones, more than 75% seen only once; the top ten take more than 1.5%. This clone was counted once. Its specificity is not known. V was pared by 4 bases and J by 1 base, with 21 bases between. This CDR3 is built from 19 residues. Germline V gene sequence: CDR1 SGHNT, CDR2 YYREEE (reference sequence). The specimen was PBMCs. The source of this sequence is a woman aged 45-65 years in good health and CMV-seronegative. V gene TRBV5-4 combines with J gene TRBJ2-6; possibly TRBD1 for D (9 bases). The CDR3 DNA follows: TGTGCCAGCAGCCGAGGGGGGACAGGGACTAGTTCTGGGGCCAACGTCCTGACTTTC. Translated, it gives CASSRGGTGTSSGANVLTF.